This T cell receptor (beta chain) was identified during a study of blood T cell repertoires in COVID-19. Study at large: Donors in the United States, Italy and Spain gave samples during acute or convalescent COVID-19. PBMCs, B-cell-depleted T cells, or T cells were the source of the cDNA or gDNA that made up the material.

Participant-reported clinical history was the basis for cohort assignment. V was shortened by 7 bases and J by 2 bases, with 12 bases between the two germline ends. CDR1 and CDR2 from the germline V gene are MDHEN and SYDVKM. The CDR3 spans 15 residues. Authors' processing steps: Cell counts per sample came from amplifying reference gene primers. Here immunoSEQ multiplex PCR was the method, and the copy in TCRdb shows in-frame clones only, minus some. That table gives V, J and clone size, and the DNA gave D and trimming. The table has some 150,000 clones, about 90% seen once. The chain recombines TRBV28 with TRBJ2-6; D is uncertain. Input material: PBMCs or T cells enriched from blood (not recorded which). The TCR comes from a human donor with acute COVID-19. The donor label of this sample is uncertain. As DNA, the CDR3 is TGTGCCAGCAACAAGTGGGCCGCTGGGGCCAACGTCCTGACTTTC. It encodes CASNKWAAGANVLTF.